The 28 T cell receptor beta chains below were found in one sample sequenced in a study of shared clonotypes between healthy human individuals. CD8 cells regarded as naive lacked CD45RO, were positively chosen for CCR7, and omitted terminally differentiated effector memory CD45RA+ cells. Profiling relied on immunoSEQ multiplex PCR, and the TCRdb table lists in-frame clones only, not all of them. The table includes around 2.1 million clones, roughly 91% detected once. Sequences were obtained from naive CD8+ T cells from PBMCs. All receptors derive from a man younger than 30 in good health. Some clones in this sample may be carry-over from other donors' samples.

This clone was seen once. The CDR3 reads CASSVGRGGSRTDTQYF. CDR3 coding DNA: TGTGCCAGCAGCGTAGGAAGGGGCGGGAGTAGGACAGATACGCAGTATTTT. The V and J genes are TRBV9 and TRBJ2-3; 7 positions agree with TRBD2. The germline gives CDR1 SGDLS, CDR2 YYNGEE. The CDR3 spans 17 residues. The V segment lost 0 bases and the J segment 3 bases; nucleotides outside the gene matches: 10.

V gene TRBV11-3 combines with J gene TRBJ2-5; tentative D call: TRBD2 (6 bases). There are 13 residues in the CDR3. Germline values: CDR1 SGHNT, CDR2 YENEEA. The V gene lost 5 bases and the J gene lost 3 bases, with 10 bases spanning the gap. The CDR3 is CASSLALEETQYF. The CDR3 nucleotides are TGTGCCAGCAGCCTAGCGTTAGAAGAGACCCAGTACTTC.

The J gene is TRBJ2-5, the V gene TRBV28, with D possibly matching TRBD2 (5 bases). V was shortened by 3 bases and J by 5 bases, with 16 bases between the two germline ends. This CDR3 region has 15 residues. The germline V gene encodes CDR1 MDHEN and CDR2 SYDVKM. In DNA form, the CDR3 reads TGTGCCAGCAGTTTTACGGGGTTGGGCAAGGAGACCCAGTACTTC. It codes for CASSFTGLGKETQYF.

CDR3 region: CASSFSRLNEQFF. The CDR3, as DNA: TGTGCCAGCAGTTTCTCTAGGCTGAATGAGCAGTTCTTC. The rearrangement uses TRBV27 and TRBJ2-1, with no clear D. The germline V gene has CDR1 MNHEY and CDR2 SMNVEV (reference sequence). This CDR3 has 13 residues. Trimming removed 3 bases from V and 7 bases from J, with 10 bases in between.

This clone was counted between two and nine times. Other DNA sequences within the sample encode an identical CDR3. The CDR3, as DNA: TGTGCCAGCAGTTTATCGGCAGGGACGGGAAACACTGAAGCTTTCTTT. Protein: CASSLSAGTGNTEAFF. This sequence joins TRBV27 and TRBJ1-1, with TRBD1 as a possible D gene (5 bases). The CDR3 is 16 amino acids. The V end lost 0 bases, the J end lost 2 bases, and 13 bases lay between the germline ends. Germline V gives CDR1 MNHEY, CDR2 SMNVEV (reference sequence).

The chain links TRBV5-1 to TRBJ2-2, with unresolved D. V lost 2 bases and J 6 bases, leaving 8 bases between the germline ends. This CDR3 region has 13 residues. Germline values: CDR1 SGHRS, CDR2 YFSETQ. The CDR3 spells CASSLKASGELFF. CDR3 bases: TGCGCCAGCAGCTTAAAGGCTTCCGGGGAGCTGTTTTTT.

The chain's CDR3 is CASSLARGNGDTEAFF. The CDR3 nucleotides read TGTGCCAGCAGCTTAGCGCGGGGCAATGGGGACACTGAAGCTTTCTTT. The rearrangement uses TRBV7-9 and TRBJ1-1; weak D call: TRBD1 (5 bases). Germline V CDR1 and CDR2: SEHNR, FQNEAQ (reference sequence). Deletions cut 0 bases from V and 3 bases from J, with 14 bases between. CDR3 length equals 16 residues.

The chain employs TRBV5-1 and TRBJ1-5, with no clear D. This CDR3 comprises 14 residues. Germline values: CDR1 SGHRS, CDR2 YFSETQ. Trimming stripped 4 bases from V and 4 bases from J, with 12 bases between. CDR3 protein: CASSEDGANQPQHF. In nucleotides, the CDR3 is TGCGCCAGCAGCGAGGACGGAGCTAATCAGCCCCAGCATTTT. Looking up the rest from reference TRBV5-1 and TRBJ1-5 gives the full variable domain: KAGVTQTPRYLIKTRGQQVTLSCSPISGHRSVSWYQQTPGQGLQFLFEYFSETQRNKGNFPGRFSGRQFSNSRSEMNVSTLELGDSALYLCASSEDGANQPQHFGDGTRLSIL.

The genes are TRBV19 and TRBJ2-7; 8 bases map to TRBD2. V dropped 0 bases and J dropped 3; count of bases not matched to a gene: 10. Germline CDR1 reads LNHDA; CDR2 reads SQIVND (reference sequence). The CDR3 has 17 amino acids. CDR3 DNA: TGTGCCAGTAGTATAGATCTTGGGACTAGAAGGATCTACGAGCAGTACTTC. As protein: CASSIDLGTRRIYEQYF.

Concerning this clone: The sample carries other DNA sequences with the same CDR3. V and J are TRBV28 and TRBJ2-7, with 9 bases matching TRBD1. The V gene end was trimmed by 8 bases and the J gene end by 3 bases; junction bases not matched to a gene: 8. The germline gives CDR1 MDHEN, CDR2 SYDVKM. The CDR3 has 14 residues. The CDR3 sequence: CASSETGGGYEQYF. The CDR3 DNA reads TGTGCCAGCTCAGAGACAGGGGGGGGCTACGAGCAGTACTTC.

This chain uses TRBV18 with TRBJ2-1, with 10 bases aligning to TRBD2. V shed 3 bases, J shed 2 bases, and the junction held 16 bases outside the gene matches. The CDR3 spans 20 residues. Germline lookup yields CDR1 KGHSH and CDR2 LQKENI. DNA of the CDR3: TGTGCCAGCTCACCCCCGCTGGGGCTAGCGGGAGAAATCACCTACAATGAGCAGTTCTTC. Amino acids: CASSPPLGLAGEITYNEQFF.

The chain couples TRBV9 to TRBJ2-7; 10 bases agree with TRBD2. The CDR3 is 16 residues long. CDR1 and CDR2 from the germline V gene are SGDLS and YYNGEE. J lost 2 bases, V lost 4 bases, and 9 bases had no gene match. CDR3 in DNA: TGTGCCAGCAGCTCAAGAGGGACTAGCGCGCCCTACGAGCAGTACTTC. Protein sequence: CASSSRGTSAPYEQYF. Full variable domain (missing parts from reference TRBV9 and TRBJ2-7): DSGVTQTPKHLITATGQRVTLRCSPRSGDLSVYWYQQSLDQGLQFLIQYYNGEERAKGNILERFSAQQFPDLHSELNLSSLELGDSALYFCASSSRGTSAPYEQYFGPGTRLTVT.

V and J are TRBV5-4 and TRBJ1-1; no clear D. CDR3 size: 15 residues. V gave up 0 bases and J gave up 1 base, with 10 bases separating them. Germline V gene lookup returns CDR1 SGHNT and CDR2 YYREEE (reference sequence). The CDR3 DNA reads TGTGCCAGCAGCTTGGCCATTGAGGAGAACACTGAAGCTTTCTTT. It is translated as CASSLAIEENTEAFF.

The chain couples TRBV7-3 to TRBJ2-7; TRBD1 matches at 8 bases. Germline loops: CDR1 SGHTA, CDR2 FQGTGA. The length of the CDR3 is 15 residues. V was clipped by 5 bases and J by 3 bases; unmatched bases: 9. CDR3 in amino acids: CASSPYHGTGYEQYF. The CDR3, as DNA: TGTGCCAGCAGCCCGTATCACGGGACAGGCTACGAGCAGTACTTC.

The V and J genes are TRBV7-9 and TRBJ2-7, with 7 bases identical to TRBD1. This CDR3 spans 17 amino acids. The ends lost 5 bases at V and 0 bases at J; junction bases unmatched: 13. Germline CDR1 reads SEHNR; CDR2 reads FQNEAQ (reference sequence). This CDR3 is CASSPGGDRVSSYEQYF. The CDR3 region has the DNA TGTGCCAGCAGCCCTGGGGGTGACAGGGTTAGCTCCTACGAGCAGTACTTC.

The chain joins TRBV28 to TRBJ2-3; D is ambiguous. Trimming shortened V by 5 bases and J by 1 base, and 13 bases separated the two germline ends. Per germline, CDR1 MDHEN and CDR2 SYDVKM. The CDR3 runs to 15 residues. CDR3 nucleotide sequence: TGTGCCAGCAGTGCTAGAGAGCCGGGCACAGATACGCAGTATTTT. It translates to CASSAREPGTDTQYF.

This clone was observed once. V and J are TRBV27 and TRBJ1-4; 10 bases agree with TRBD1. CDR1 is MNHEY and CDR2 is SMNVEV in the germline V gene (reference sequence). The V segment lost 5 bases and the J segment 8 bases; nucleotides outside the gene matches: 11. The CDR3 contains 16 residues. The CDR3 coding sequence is TGTGCCAGCAGTCCGGGGCCGGGACAGGGGCTCGAAAAACTGTTTTTT. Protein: CASSPGPGQGLEKLFF. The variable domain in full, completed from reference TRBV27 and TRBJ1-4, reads EAQVTQNPRYLITVTGKKLTVTCSQNMNHEYMSWYRQDPGLGLRQIYYSMNVEVTDKGDVPEGYKVSRKEKRNFPLILESPSPNQTSLYFCASSPGPGQGLEKLFFGSGTQLSVL.

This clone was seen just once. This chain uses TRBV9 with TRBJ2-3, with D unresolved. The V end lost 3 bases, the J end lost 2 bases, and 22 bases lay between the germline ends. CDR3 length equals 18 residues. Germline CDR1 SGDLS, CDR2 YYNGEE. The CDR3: CASSASWGGSYPTDTQYF. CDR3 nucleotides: TGTGCCAGCAGCGCCTCCTGGGGTGGTTCCTACCCCACAGATACGCAGTATTTT.

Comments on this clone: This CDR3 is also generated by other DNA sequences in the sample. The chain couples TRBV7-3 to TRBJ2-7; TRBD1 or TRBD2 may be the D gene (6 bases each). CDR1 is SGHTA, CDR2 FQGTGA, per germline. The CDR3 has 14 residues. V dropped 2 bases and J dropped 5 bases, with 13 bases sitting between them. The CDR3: CASSLGGGTNEQYF. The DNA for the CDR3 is TGTGCCAGCAGCTTAGGAGGGGGAACCAACGAGCAGTACTTC.

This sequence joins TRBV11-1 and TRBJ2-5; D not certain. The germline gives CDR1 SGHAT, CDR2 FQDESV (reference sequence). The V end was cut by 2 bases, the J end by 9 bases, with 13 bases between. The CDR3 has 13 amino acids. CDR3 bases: TGTGCCAGCAGCTTAAATTGGCCTGGGTCCCAGTACTTC. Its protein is CASSLNWPGSQYF.

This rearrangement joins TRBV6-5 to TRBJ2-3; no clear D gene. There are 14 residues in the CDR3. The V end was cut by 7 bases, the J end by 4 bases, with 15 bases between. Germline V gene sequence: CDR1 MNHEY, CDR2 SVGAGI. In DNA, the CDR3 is TGTGCCAGCACCTCCCGTGAGGCCGCAGATACGCAGTATTTT. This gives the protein CASTSREAADTQYF.

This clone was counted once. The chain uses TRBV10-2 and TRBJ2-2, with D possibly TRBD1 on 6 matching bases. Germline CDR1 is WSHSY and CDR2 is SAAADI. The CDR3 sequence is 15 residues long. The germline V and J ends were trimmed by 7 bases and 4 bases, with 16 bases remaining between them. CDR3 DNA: TGCGCCAGCAATTGGGGGCAGCCATCCACCGGGGAGCTGTTTTTT. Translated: CASNWGQPSTGELFF.

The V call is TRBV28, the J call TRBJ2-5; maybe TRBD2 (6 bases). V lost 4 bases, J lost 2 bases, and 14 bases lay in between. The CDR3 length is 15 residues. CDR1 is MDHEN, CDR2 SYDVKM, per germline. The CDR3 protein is CASSSSLAGQETQYF. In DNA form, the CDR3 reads TGTGCCAGCAGTTCTAGCCTCGCGGGGCAAGAGACCCAGTACTTC.

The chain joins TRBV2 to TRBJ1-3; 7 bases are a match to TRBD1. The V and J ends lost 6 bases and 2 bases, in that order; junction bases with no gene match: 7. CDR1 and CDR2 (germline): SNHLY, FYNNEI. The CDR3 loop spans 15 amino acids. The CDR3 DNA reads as TGTGCCAGCAGGAGGGGACAGATTCCTGGAAACACCATATATTTT. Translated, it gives CASRRGQIPGNTIYF.

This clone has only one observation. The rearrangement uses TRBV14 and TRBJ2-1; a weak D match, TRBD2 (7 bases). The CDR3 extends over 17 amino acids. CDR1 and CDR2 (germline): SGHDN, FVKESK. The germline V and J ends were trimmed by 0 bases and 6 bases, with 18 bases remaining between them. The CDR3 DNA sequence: TGTGCCAGCAGCCAAGAACGGGCGGGGGCACAGTTCAATGAGCAGTTCTTC. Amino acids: CASSQERAGAQFNEQFF. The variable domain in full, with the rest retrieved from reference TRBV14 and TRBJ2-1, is EAGVTQFPSHSVIEKGQTVTLRCDPISGHDNLYWYRRVMGKEIKFLLHFVKESKQDESGMPNNRFLAERTGGTYSTLKVQPAELEDSGVYFCASSQERAGAQFNEQFFGPGTRLTVL.

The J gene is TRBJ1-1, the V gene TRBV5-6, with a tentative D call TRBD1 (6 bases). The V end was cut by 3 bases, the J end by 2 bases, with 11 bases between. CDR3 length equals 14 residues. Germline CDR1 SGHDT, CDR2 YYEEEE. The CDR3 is CASSSRGHNTEAFF. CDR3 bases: TGTGCCAGCAGCTCCCGGGGGCATAACACTGAAGCTTTCTTT.

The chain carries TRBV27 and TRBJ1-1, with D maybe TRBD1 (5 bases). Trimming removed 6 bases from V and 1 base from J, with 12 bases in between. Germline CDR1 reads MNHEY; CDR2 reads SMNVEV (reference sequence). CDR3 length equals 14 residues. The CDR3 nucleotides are TGTGCCAGCAGAGTGGGCGGGGGGAACACTGAAGCTTTCTTT. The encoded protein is CASRVGGGNTEAFF.

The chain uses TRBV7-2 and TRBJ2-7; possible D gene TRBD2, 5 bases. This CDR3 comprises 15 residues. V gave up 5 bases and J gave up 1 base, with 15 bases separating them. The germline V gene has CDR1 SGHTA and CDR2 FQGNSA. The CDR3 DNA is TGTGCCAGCAGCCCCGGGGTCGGCAGTTCCTACGAGCAGTACTTC. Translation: CASSPGVGSSYEQYF.